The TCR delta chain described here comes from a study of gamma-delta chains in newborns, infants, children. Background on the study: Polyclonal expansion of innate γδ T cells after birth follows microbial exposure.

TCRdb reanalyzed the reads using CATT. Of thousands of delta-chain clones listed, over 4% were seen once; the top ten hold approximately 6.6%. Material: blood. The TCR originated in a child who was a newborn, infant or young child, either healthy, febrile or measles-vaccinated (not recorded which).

CDR3 protein: CACDTVAGGYALTAQLFF. The CDR3 nucleotides read TGTGCCTGTGACACCGTTGCTGGGGGATACGCTTTGACAGCACAACTCTTCTTT. The chain employs TRDV2 and TRDJ2; TRDD3 matches 12 bases. CDR3 size: 18 residues. Germline V lookup: CDR1 GEAIGNYY, CDR2 EKD. V dropped 0 bases and J dropped 0; count of bases not matched to a gene: 4.